This entry is about one TCR beta chain. V was shortened by 2 bases and J by 5 bases, with 10 bases between the two germline ends. This CDR3 has 14 amino acids. Germline V gene lookup returns CDR1 SGHKS and CDR2 YYEKEE (reference sequence). The authors ran a second PCR of 7 to 11 cycles using a sample-barcoded 5' primer and a J-beta primer mix. TCRdb re-analysed the 5' RACE reads in MiXCR, keeping a single row per CDR3 protein. The sample carries about 1.8 million distinct CDR3 sequences, approximately 50% recorded once. These data originate in a study of blood T cells in healthy people across ages. The sequenced sample was blood. This sequence originates from a woman between 40 and 50 years old in good health. V usage is TRBV5-5 and J usage is TRBJ2-2; D is perhaps TRBD2 (6 bases). In DNA, the CDR3 is TGTGCCAGCAGCTTAGGACTATCTACCGGGGAGCTGTTTTTT. Its translation is CASSLGLSTGELFF.